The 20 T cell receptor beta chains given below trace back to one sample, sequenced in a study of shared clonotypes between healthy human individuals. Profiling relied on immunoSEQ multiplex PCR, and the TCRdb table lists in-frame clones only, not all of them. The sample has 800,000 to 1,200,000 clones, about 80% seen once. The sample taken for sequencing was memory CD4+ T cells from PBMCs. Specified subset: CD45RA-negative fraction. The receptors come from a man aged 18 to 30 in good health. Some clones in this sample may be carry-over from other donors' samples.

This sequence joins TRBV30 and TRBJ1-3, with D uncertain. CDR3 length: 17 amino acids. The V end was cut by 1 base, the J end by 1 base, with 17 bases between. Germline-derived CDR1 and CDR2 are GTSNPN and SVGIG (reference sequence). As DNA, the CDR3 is TGTGCCTGGAGTGCTAGGACGCCAAGGAGTTCTGGAAACACCATATATTTT. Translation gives CAWSARTPRSSGNTIYF.

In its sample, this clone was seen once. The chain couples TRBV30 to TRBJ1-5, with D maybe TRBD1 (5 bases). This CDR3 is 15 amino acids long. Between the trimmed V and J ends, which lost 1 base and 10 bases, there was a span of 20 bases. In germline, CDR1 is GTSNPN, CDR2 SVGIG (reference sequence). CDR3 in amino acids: CAWSAGLSFQGPQHF. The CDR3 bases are TGTGCCTGGAGTGCGGGACTTTCTTTCCAGGGCCCCCAGCATTTT.

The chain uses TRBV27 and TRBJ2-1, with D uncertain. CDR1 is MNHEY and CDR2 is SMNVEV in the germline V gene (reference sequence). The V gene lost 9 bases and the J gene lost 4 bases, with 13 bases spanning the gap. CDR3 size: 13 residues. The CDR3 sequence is CASRPSRYNEQFF. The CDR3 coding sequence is TGTGCCAGTCGACCCAGCAGATACAATGAGCAGTTCTTC.

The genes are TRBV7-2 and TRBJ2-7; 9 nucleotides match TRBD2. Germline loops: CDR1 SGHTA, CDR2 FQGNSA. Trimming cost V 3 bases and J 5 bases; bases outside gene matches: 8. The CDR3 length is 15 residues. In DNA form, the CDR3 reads TGTGCCAGCAGCTTTAGCGGGAGCAGTGACCACGAGCAGTACTTC. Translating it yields CASSFSGSSDHEQYF.

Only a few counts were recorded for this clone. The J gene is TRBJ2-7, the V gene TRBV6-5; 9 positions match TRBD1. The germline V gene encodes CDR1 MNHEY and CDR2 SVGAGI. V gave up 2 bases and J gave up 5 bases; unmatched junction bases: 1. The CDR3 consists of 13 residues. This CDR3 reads CASSYDRGDEQYF. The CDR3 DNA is TGTGCCAGCAGTTACGACAGGGGGGACGAGCAGTACTTC.

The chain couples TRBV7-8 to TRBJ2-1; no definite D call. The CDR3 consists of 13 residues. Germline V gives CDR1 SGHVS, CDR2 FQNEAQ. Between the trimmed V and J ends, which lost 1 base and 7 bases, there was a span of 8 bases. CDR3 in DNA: TGTGCCAGCAGCTTAGATGCTGGGAATGAGCAGTTCTTC. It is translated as CASSLDAGNEQFF.

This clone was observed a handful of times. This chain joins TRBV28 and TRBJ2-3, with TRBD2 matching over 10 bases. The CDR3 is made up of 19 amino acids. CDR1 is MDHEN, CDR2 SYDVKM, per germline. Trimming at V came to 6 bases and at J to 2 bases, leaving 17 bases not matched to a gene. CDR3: CASSPSRYRTSGTTDTQYF. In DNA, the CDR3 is TGTGCCAGCAGCCCAAGTCGGTACCGGACTAGCGGAACCACAGATACGCAGTATTTT.

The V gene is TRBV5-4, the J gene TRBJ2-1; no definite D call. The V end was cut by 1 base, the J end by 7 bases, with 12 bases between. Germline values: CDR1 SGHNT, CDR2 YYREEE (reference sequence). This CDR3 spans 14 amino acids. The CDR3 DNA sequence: TGTGCCAGCAGCTTGCCCGGATCTTCAAATGAGCAGTTCTTC. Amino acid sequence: CASSLPGSSNEQFF.

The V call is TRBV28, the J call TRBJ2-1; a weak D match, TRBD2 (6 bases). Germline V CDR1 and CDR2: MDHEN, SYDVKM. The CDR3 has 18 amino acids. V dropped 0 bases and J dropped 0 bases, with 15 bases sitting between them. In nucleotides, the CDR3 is TGTGCCAGCAGTTTATGGCCCCGCGGGGAACGCTCCTACAATGAGCAGTTCTTC. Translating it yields CASSLWPRGERSYNEQFF.

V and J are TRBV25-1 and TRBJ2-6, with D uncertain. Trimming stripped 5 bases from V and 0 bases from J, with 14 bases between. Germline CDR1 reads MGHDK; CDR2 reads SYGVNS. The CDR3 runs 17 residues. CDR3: CASSPGRDSSGANVLTF. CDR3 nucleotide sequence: TGTGCCAGCAGTCCCGGACGAGATAGCTCTGGGGCCAACGTCCTGACTTTC.

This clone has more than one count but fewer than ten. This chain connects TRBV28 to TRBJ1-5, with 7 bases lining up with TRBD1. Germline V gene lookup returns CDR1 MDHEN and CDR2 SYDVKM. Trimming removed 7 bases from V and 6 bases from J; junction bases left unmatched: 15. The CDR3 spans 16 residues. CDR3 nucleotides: TGTGCCAGCATCCCCCGGGGATACAGGGGCGGTCAGCCCCAGCATTTT. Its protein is CASIPRGYRGGQPQHF.

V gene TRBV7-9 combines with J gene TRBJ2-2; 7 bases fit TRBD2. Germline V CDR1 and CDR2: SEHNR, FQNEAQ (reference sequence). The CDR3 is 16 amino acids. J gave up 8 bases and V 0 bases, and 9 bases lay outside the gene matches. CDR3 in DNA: TGTGCCAGCAGCTTAGCAGGGACTAAGGATCTAGGGGAGCTGTTTTTT. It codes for CASSLAGTKDLGELFF.

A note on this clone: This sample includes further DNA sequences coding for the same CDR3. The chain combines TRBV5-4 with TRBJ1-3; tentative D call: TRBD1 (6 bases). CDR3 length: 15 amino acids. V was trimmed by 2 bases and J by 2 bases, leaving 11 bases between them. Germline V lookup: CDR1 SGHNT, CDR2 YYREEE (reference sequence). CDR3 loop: CASSLGGATGNTIYF. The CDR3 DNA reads TGTGCCAGCAGCTTAGGGGGGGCTACTGGAAACACCATATATTTT.

CDR3 nucleotide sequence: TGTGCCAGTAGTACCAACAGGGAACTGAACTATGGCTACACCTTC. Protein product: CASSTNRELNYGYTF. V usage is TRBV19 and J usage is TRBJ1-2; tentatively, D is TRBD1 (6 bases). V was clipped by 4 bases and J by 2 bases, with 14 bases between them. CDR1 is LNHDA, CDR2 SQIVND, per germline (reference sequence). The CDR3 runs 15 residues.

The DNA of the CDR3 is TGTGCCAGCACCAACAATTCTAGCAATCAGCCCCAGCATTTT. Encoded protein: CASTNNSSNQPQHF. The V call is TRBV28, the J call TRBJ1-5; D is uncertain. The CDR3 sequence is 14 residues long. Germline V gene sequence: CDR1 MDHEN, CDR2 SYDVKM. The V end was cut by 7 bases, the J end by 0 bases, with 10 bases between.

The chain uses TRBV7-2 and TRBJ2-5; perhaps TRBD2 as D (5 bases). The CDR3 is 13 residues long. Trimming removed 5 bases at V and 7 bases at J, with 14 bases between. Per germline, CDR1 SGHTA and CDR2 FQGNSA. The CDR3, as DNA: TGTGCCAGCAGCCGAGGGCCTATCGGGACCCAGTACTTC. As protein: CASSRGPIGTQYF. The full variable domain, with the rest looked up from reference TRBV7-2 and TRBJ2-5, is GAGVSQSPSNKVTEKGKDVELRCDPISGHTALYWYRQSLGQGLEFLIYFQGNSAPDKSGLPSDRFSAERTGGSVSTLTIQRTQQEDSAVYLCASSRGPIGTQYFGPGTRLLVL.

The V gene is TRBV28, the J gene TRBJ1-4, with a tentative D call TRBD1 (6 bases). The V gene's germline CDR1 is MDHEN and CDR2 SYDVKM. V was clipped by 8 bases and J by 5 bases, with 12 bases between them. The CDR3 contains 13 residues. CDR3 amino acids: CASSRGANEKLFF. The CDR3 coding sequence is TGTGCCAGCTCCAGGGGAGCCAATGAAAAACTGTTTTTT.

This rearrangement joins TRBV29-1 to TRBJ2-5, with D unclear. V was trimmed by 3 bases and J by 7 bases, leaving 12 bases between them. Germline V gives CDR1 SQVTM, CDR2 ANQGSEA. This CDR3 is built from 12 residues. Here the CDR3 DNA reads TGCAGCGTTGAGGGCGGACCGAGGACCCAGTACTTC. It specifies CSVEGGPRTQYF.

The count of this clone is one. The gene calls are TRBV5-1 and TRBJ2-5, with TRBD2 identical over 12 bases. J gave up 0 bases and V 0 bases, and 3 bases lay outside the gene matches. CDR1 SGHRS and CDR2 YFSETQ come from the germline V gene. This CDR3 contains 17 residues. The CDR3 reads CASSLGLAGAYQETQYF. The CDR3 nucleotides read TGCGCCAGCAGCTTGGGACTAGCGGGAGCATACCAAGAGACCCAGTACTTC.

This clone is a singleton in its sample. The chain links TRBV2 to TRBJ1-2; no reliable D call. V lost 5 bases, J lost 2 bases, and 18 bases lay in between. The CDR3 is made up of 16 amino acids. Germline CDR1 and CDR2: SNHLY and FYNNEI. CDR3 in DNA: TGTGCCAGCAGTCCAATGCAAGGGCCCGCCAACTATGGCTACACCTTC. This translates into CASSPMQGPANYGYTF.